This T cell receptor beta chain was recorded in a study of cytomegalovirus exposure and HLA in healthy donors. Study overall: An early data release held tens of millions of unique TCRs from HLA-typed donors. Caucasian-associated ancestry cluster membership applied to approximately 84% of some 400 genotyped donors. General observations from the study: Testing in vitro showed a few CMV-associated chains specific for CMV antigens.

The germline gives CDR1 GTSNPN, CDR2 SVGIG (reference sequence). The CDR3 runs 14 residues. V was pared by 0 bases and J by 2 bases, with 1 base of the junction left unmatched. Turning to this clone: What it recognizes is unknown.

It was with 60 Vbeta and 13 Jbeta primers that the PCR ran. The protocol was immunoSEQ multiplex PCR, while the TCRdb copy is restricted to in-frame clones and leaves out a portion. The data contain under 200,000 clones, about 86% of them singletons. The receptor's source is a man aged 35 to 55 in good health and CMV-seropositive. Sequencing was performed on PBMCs. This chain links TRBV30 with TRBJ2-7, with TRBD1 identical over 10 bases. CDR3 sequence reads: CAWSVGTGAYEQYF. In DNA, the CDR3 is TGTGCCTGGAGTGTAGGGACAGGGGCCTACGAGCAGTACTTC.